This T cell receptor beta chain was documented in a study of chemoradiotherapy in HPV16-positive cancers. Study-level points and caveats: Only two HPV16-positive patients supplied the functional HPV-specificity definition.

About this clone itself: Antigen: not known.

The repertoire was sequenced with immunoSEQ multiplex PCR; TCRdb's copy has only in-frame clones and lacks some. This table holds approximately 8,800 clones, roughly 71% found once. CDR1 is LNHDA and CDR2 is SQIVND in the germline V gene (reference sequence). Trimming stripped 7 bases from V and 0 bases from J, with 13 bases between. The CDR3 extends over 15 amino acids. The sequence was collected from a human donor with HPV-associated anogenital cancer. This sample comprised tumor tissue, obtained from a patient who underwent chemoradiotherapy. The chain combines TRBV19 with TRBJ1-5; D uncertain. The CDR3 is CASTPNGDSNQPQHF. Written as DNA, the CDR3 is TGTGCCAGTACCCCTAATGGGGATAGCAATCAGCCCCAGCATTTT.